This TCR beta chain was sequenced during a study of shared clonotypes between healthy human individuals. Study-wide results and caveats: A limitation of the genetic and exposure-history diversity represented arose from few donors. Sequencing depth was predicted to influence how clonotypes are shared among donors.

As regards this clone: Its antigen is still unknown.

Only Caucasian adults living in Nashville, Tennessee made up the donor group. Clones were read by immunoSEQ multiplex PCR, and TCRdb kept only the in-frame ones, dropping some. The data hold about 510,000 clones, with about 79% observed a single time. This sequence originates from a woman aged 40 to 49 in good health. Some clones in this sample may be carry-over from other donors' samples. Input material: PBMCs.

The CDR3 nucleotides read TGTGCCAGCAGCAGACTAGCGGGACCCTACAATGAGCAGTTCTTC. As protein: CASSRLAGPYNEQFF. The rearrangement joins TRBV5-4 to TRBJ2-1, with TRBD2 matching 11 bases. V was clipped by 4 bases and J by 2 bases; unmatched bases: 2. Germline CDR1 and CDR2: SGHNT and YYREEE (reference sequence). CDR3 size: 15 residues.